This T cell receptor beta chain appears in the sequencing data of a study of human T cells and chemical hapten exposure. Study in general: Mainly, slight library volume differences in the pool made TCR yields vary.

This clonotype was counted at least ten times. Its antigen is not known. Overall study findings and caveats: DPC sensitization produced no change in TCRs with frequency above 1 in 1000.

The V end was cut by 5 bases, the J end by 7 bases, with 9 bases between. The CDR3 consists of 12 residues. In germline, CDR1 is MNHEY, CDR2 SVGEGT. Individual cDNA molecules had unique molecular identifiers attached to them by the library. TCRdb reprocessed the 5' RACE reads via MiXCR and lists one record per CDR3 protein. This table has more than 140,000 distinct CDR3 sequences, about 4.3% appearing once. Total RNA extraction was carried out from unfractionated whole blood. This TCR was sampled from a female donor in good health. V gene TRBV6-2 or TRBV6-3 combines with J gene TRBJ1-5, with D possibly matching TRBD1 (6 bases). Here the CDR3 reads CASSEDRQPQHF. The CDR3 nucleotides are TGTGCCAGCAGTGAAGACAGGCAGCCCCAGCATTTT.